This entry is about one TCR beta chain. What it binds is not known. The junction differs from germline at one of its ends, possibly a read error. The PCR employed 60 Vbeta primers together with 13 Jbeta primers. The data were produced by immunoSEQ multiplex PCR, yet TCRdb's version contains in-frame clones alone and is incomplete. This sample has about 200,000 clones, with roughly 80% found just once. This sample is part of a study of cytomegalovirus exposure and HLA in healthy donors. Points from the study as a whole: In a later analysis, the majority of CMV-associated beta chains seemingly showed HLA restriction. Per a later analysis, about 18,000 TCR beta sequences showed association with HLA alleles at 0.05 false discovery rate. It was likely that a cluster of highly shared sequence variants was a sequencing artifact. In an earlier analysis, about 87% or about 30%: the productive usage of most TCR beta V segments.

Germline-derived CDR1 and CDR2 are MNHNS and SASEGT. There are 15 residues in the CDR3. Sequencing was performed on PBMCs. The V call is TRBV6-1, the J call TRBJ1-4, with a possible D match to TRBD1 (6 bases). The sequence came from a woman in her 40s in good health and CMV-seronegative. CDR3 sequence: CASSEFRDTYEKLFF. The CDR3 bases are TGTGCCAGCAGTGAATTCCGGGACACTTATGAGAAACTGTTTTTT.